This T cell receptor beta chain was sequenced during a study of T cells in Graves' hyperthyroidism and ophthalmopathy. Study details: Initial diagnosis, before any treatment, was when peripheral blood was collected. Points from the study as a whole: A model of 13 V-J features distinguished ophthalmopathy from stable hyperthyroidism. In the blood, most expanded thyroid clonotypes above 0.001 appeared as well.

Based on clinical symptoms, serum thyroxine and TRAb, thyroid ultrasound and orbital computed tomography, diagnoses were reached. There are 13 residues in the CDR3. J gave up 5 bases and V 11 bases, and 8 bases lay outside the gene matches. The germline V gene has CDR1 LNHDA and CDR2 SQIVND (reference sequence). The source material, RNA transcripts, was used to amplify TCR beta CDR3 regions. The primer set for the first-round RT-PCR of the TCR CDR3 was HTBI. MiXCR, applied by TCRdb to the multiplex PCR reads, yields one record per CDR3 protein. The data show some 500,000 distinct CDR3 sequences, around 15% seen once. This clonotype was seen only a few times. The antigen is not known.

This receptor was taken from a woman aged 25 to 45 with Graves' ophthalmopathy. V gene TRBV19 combines with J gene TRBJ1-1; 10 bases fit TRBD1. Sequencing was done on a sample of blood. CDR3 loop: CACQGQGRTEAFF. In DNA, the CDR3 is TGTGCCTGCCAGGGACAGGGGAGAACTGAAGCTTTCTTT.